The 18 T cell receptor beta chains below were found in one sample sequenced in a study of CD8 T cells in ankylosing spondylitis. TCRdb independently ran MiXCR on the 5' RACE reads; one entry per CDR3 protein. The sample has approximately 15,000 distinct CDR3 sequences, 2.8% seen once. Material for sequencing was blood, either unsorted or a sorted T cell fraction (not recorded which). The receptor set was obtained from a male donor with ankylosing spondylitis or in good health (not recorded which).

This clonotype was found many times. The CDR3 bases are TGTGCCAGCAGCGTAGGTTTCCGGACTAGCTCCGCAAAAGAGACCCAGTACTTC. Its translation is CASSVGFRTSSAKETQYF. This chain links TRBV9 with TRBJ2-5, with TRBD2 matching over 8 bases. The germline V gene encodes CDR1 SGDLS and CDR2 YYNGEE. The CDR3 consists of 18 residues. The V gene end was trimmed by 0 bases and the J gene end by 3 bases; junction bases not matched to a gene: 13.

At least ten counts were recorded for this clonotype. The chain has TRBV9 and TRBJ2-3; no reliable D call. Trimming took off 1 base at V and 2 bases at J, with 11 bases between the two ends. CDR1 SGDLS and CDR2 YYNGEE come from the germline V gene. There are 15 residues in the CDR3. In nucleotides, the CDR3 is TGTGCCAGCAGCGTATCTGCGGAAACCACAGATACGCAGTATTTT. Translation: CASSVSAETTDTQYF.

This clonotype was observed many times. CDR3 in amino acids: CASSVSPGTGQDTIYF. CDR3 coding DNA: TGTGCCAGCAGCGTTTCCCCCGGGACAGGGCAAGACACCATATATTTT. J is TRBJ1-3 and V is TRBV9; 9 bases line up with TRBD1. The CDR3 is 16 amino acids. With V trimmed by 2 bases and J by 8 bases, 11 bases remained unmatched. Germline CDR1 reads SGDLS; CDR2 reads YYNGEE.

This clonotype was seen repeatedly, ten times or more. This sequence joins TRBV9 and TRBJ2-1; the match to TRBD2 covers 7 bases. This CDR3 is built from 16 residues. V dropped 0 bases and J dropped 4; count of bases not matched to a gene: 7. Germline lookup yields CDR1 SGDLS and CDR2 YYNGEE. The CDR3 DNA follows: TGTGCCAGCAGCGTAGGCGGTAGCGGGTTATACAATGAGCAGTTCTTC. Protein sequence: CASSVGGSGLYNEQFF.

This clonotype has ten or more counts. The chain employs TRBV21-1 and TRBJ2-5; TRBD1, the table's D call, was not compared with the DNA. TRBV21-1 is a recognized pseudogene. The CDR3 is made up of 16 amino acids. The CDR3 coding sequence is TGTGCCAGCAGCAAAGATGCGAGACAGGCCCAAGAGACCCAGTACTTC. Protein: CASSKDARQAQETQYF.

This clonotype was counted only a few times. This rearrangement joins TRBV9 to TRBJ2-7; D is unclear. Between the trimmed V and J ends, which lost 0 bases and 2 bases, there was a span of 6 bases. CDR3 length: 13 residues. Germline CDR1 reads SGDLS; CDR2 reads YYNGEE. The CDR3 DNA is TGTGCCAGCAGCGTAGATTCAGCCTACGAGCAGTACTTC. Amino acid sequence: CASSVDSAYEQYF.

This clonotype was found many times. This chain links TRBV9 with TRBJ1-1; D is uncertain. CDR3 length: 15 amino acids. The germline gives CDR1 SGDLS, CDR2 YYNGEE. The ends were cut back, 0 bases at V and 1 base at J, with 10 bases in the middle. The CDR3 sequence: CASSVDIGENTEAFF. The CDR3 DNA reads TGTGCCAGCAGCGTAGACATCGGGGAGAACACTGAAGCTTTCTTT.

This clonotype was observed at least ten times. V and J are TRBV9 and TRBJ2-3, with 8 bases that match TRBD2. Germline V gene sequence: CDR1 SGDLS, CDR2 YYNGEE. The CDR3 has 16 residues. With 1 base clipped from V and 2 bases from J, the junction kept 6 bases outside the gene matches. The CDR3 bases are TGTGCCAGCAGCGTAATGGCGGGGGGTTTCACAGATACGCAGTATTTT. Protein: CASSVMAGGFTDTQYF.

This clonotype was counted many times. This chain connects TRBV9 to TRBJ2-1; TRBD2 matches at 9 bases. The CDR3 contains 15 residues. CDR1 is SGDLS, CDR2 YYNGEE, per germline. Trimming took 0 bases from V and 3 from J; bases not matched to a gene: 1. CDR3 nucleotides: TGTGCCAGCAGCGTAGTTAGCGGGGGCTACAATGAGCAGTTCTTC. Its protein is CASSVVSGGYNEQFF.

This clonotype was counted ten times or more. This sequence joins TRBV9 and TRBJ1-3; D may be TRBD1 (5 bases). The CDR3 has 14 residues. V was shortened by 1 base and J by 2 bases, with 7 bases between the two germline ends. The V gene's germline CDR1 is SGDLS and CDR2 YYNGEE. The CDR3 region has the DNA TGTGCCAGCAGCGTAATGGGGGCTGGAAACACCATATATTTT. Translated, it gives CASSVMGAGNTIYF.

The table lists this clonotype with many counts. V usage is TRBV9 and J usage is TRBJ2-5; 10 bases agree with TRBD2. Germline lookup yields CDR1 SGDLS and CDR2 YYNGEE. Trimming took 3 bases from V and 0 from J; bases not matched to a gene: 5. This CDR3 comprises 16 residues. The CDR3 DNA reads as TGTGCCAGCAGCGACTGGACTAGCGGCTACCAAGAGACCCAGTACTTC. It yields the protein CASSDWTSGYQETQYF.

There are many counts of this clonotype. This chain joins TRBV9 and TRBJ2-2; the D is unclear. The CDR3 consists of 16 residues. The V end was cut by 4 bases, the J end by 0 bases, with 13 bases between. CDR1 is SGDLS and CDR2 is YYNGEE in the germline V gene. The CDR3 DNA sequence: TGTGCCAGCAGCTCCCGCTTACCACCGAACACCGGGGAGCTGTTTTTT. Residues: CASSSRLPPNTGELFF. Full variable domain (remainder filled in from reference TRBV9 and TRBJ2-2): DSGVTQTPKHLITATGQRVTLRCSPRSGDLSVYWYQQSLDQGLQFLIQYYNGEERAKGNILERFSAQQFPDLHSELNLSSLELGDSALYFCASSSRLPPNTGELFFGEGSRLTVL.

This clonotype was observed many times. The V gene is TRBV9, the J gene TRBJ1-3; D is unresolved. Trimming shortened V by 0 bases and J by 4 bases, and 11 bases separated the two germline ends. Germline V gives CDR1 SGDLS, CDR2 YYNGEE. The CDR3 is 15 residues long. As DNA, the CDR3 is TGTGCCAGCAGCGTAGCTACGAGATCCGGAAACACCATATATTTT. It translates to CASSVATRSGNTIYF.

This clonotype was detected many times. The chain is built from TRBV9 and TRBJ1-3, with D tentatively TRBD1 (6 bases). CDR3 size: 16 residues. CDR1 SGDLS and CDR2 YYNGEE come from the germline V gene. V lost 2 bases to trimming and J lost 0 bases, with 12 bases between them. CDR3 DNA: TGTGCCAGCAGCGTGGACAGCCACAGCTCTGGAAACACCATATATTTT. It encodes CASSVDSHSSGNTIYF.

Sample share makes this clonotype medium-sized. The CDR3 sequence: CASSRDGGGSHDEQFF. The CDR3 DNA follows: TGTGCCAGCAGTCGAGACGGCGGGGGTTCCCACGATGAGCAGTTCTTC. The gene calls are TRBV9 and TRBJ2-1; 7 nucleotides agree with TRBD2. Per germline, CDR1 SGDLS and CDR2 YYNGEE. The CDR3 sequence is 16 residues long. Trimming removed 5 bases from V and 8 bases from J; junction bases left unmatched: 16.

In this sample, this clonotype turned up many times. This chain joins TRBV9 and TRBJ2-7; tentatively, D is TRBD2 (6 bases). V lost 4 bases, J lost 0 bases, and 17 bases lay in between. From germline, CDR1 is SGDLS and CDR2 YYNGEE. CDR3 size: 16 residues. DNA for the CDR3: TGTGCCAGCAGCCCCCAGGTGCTAGCGCTCTCCTACGAGCAGTACTTC. It encodes CASSPQVLALSYEQYF.

This clonotype was picked up many times. This sequence joins TRBV9 and TRBJ1-1; a possible D gene is TRBD1 (5 bases). Germline-derived CDR1 and CDR2 are SGDLS and YYNGEE. The CDR3 is 12 amino acids. Trimming took 0 bases from V and 7 from J, leaving 7 bases between them. CDR3 loop: CASSVVGGEAFF. CDR3 nucleotide sequence: TGTGCCAGCAGCGTAGTCGGGGGTGAAGCTTTCTTT.

In this sample, this clonotype turned up many times. The chain links TRBV9 to TRBJ2-1, with D possibly TRBD2 on 6 matching bases. Germline V CDR1 and CDR2: SGDLS, YYNGEE. This CDR3 has 15 amino acids. With 2 bases removed from V and 6 bases from J, the gap between germline ends came to 15 bases. CDR3 DNA: TGTGCCAGCAGCGTCGGGGGTAGCAACCTCAATGAGCAGTTCTTC. It specifies CASSVGGSNLNEQFF.